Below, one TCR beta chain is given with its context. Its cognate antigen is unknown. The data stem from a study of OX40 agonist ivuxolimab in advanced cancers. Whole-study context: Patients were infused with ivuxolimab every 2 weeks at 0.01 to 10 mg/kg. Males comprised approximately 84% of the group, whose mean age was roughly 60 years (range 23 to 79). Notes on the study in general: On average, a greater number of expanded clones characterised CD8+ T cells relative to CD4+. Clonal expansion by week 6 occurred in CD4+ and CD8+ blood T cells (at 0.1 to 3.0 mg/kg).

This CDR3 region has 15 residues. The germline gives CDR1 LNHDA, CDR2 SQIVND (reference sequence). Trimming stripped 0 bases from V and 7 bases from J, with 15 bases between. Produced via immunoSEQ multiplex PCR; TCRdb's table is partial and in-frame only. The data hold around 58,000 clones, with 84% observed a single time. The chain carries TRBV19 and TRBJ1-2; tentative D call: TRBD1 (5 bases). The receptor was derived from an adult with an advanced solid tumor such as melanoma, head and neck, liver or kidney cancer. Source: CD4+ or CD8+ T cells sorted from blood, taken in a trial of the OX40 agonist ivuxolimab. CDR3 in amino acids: CASSIDRAPVVGYTF. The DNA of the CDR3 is TGTGCCAGTAGTATAGACAGGGCCCCGGTAGTTGGCTACACCTTC.